Below, 20 T cell receptor beta chains from the same sample are listed, as sequenced in a study of PD-L1 blockade in urothelial cancer. Clones were read by immunoSEQ multiplex PCR, and TCRdb kept only the in-frame ones, dropping some. This sample has 85,000 to 90,000 clones, with 90% to 95% found just once. Material: PBMCs, obtained around atezolizumab (anti-PD-L1) treatment. The receptors stem from a man aged 55-75 years with urothelial cancer.

In this sample, this clone turned up a few times. The chain recombines TRBV5-5 with TRBJ2-7; D might be TRBD1 (5 bases). The CDR3 has 14 residues. In germline, CDR1 is SGHKS, CDR2 YYEKEE (reference sequence). Between the trimmed V and J ends, which lost 0 bases and 3 bases, there was a span of 10 bases. CDR3 region: CASSLGVRDYEQYF. The CDR3 nucleotides are TGTGCCAGCAGCTTGGGGGTCAGGGACTACGAGCAGTACTTC.

This clone was recorded a few times. This rearrangement joins TRBV5-6 to TRBJ1-4; tentatively, D is TRBD1 (6 bases). CDR1 is SGHDT and CDR2 is YYEEEE in the germline V gene. The CDR3 is 14 residues long. V was shortened by 4 bases and J by 12 bases, with 19 bases between the two germline ends. CDR3: CASSPFLTGVELFF. For the CDR3, the DNA is TGTGCCAGCAGCCCCTTCTTGACAGGAGTCGAACTGTTTTTT.

The chain recombines TRBV4-1 with TRBJ2-1; 7 nucleotides align to TRBD2. The V segment lost 3 bases and the J segment 6 bases; nucleotides outside the gene matches: 8. CDR1 and CDR2 from the germline V gene are MGHRA and YSYEKL. There are 15 residues in the CDR3. The CDR3 DNA sequence: TGCGCCAGCAGCCACGGGTTAGCGGGCCGCAATGAGCAGTTCTTC. It translates to CASSHGLAGRNEQFF.

Only one count was recorded for this clone. J is TRBJ1-1 and V is TRBV19, with unresolved D. CDR3 length: 13 residues. Germline CDR1 LNHDA, CDR2 SQIVND (reference sequence). Trimming removed 5 bases from V and 1 base from J, with 8 bases in between. CDR3 sequence (DNA): TGTGCCAGTAGTCCGCGGGGGAACACTGAAGCTTTCTTT. Its protein is CASSPRGNTEAFF.

The gene calls are TRBV11-2 and TRBJ2-3; 7 bases match TRBD2. Trimming took 3 bases from V and 1 from J; bases not matched to a gene: 1. Germline-derived CDR1 and CDR2 are SGHAT and FQNNGV. This CDR3 comprises 14 residues. Written as DNA, the CDR3 is TGTGCCAGCAGCTTTAGCGGGCGCACAGATACGCAGTATTTT. This codes for CASSFSGRTDTQYF.

The V and J genes are TRBV7-6 and TRBJ2-1, with D possibly matching TRBD2 (6 bases). Germline-derived CDR1 and CDR2 are SGHVS and FNYEAQ. CDR3 length equals 13 residues. V dropped 1 base and J dropped 11 bases, with 12 bases sitting between them. Written as DNA, the CDR3 is TGTGCCAGCAGCTTAGACGATCGCGGGAAGCAGTTCTTC. It specifies CASSLDDRGKQFF.

The V and J genes are TRBV2 and TRBJ1-2; TRBD1 is a possible D gene (5 bases). CDR1 and CDR2 (germline): SNHLY, FYNNEI. This CDR3 has 13 amino acids. Trimming left V 3 bases short and J 4 bases short, with 9 bases between. CDR3 nucleotides: TGTGCCAGCAGTGAGACAGTACGCTATGGCTACACCTTC. Encoded protein: CASSETVRYGYTF. The whole variable domain, remainder taken from reference TRBV2 and TRBJ1-2, is EPEVTQTPSHQVTQMGQEVILRCVPISNHLYFYWYRQILGQKVEFLVSFYNNEISEKSEIFDDQFSVERPDGSNFTLKIRSTKLEDSAMYFCASSETVRYGYTFGSGTRLTVV.

This chain joins TRBV7-2 and TRBJ2-5, with 14 bases that match TRBD2. Trimming at V came to 5 bases and at J to 3 bases, leaving 5 bases not matched to a gene. Germline loops: CDR1 SGHTA, CDR2 FQGNSA. The CDR3 is made up of 16 amino acids. CDR3 loop: CASSPKGLAGEETQYF. CDR3 in DNA: TGTGCCAGCAGCCCGAAGGGACTAGCGGGAGAAGAGACCCAGTACTTC.

The chain has TRBV6-5 and TRBJ2-1; 12 bases fit TRBD2. This CDR3 is 12 amino acids long. Trimming removed 6 bases from V and 9 bases from J; junction bases left unmatched: 0. Germline V CDR1 and CDR2: MNHEY, SVGAGI. The CDR3 loop is CASRLAGGEQFF. The CDR3 DNA follows: TGTGCCAGCAGACTAGCGGGAGGTGAGCAGTTCTTC.

This sequence joins TRBV5-1 and TRBJ2-1; D may be TRBD1 (6 bases). This CDR3 region has 16 residues. CDR1 SGHRS and CDR2 YFSETQ come from the germline V gene. Trimming took off 0 bases at V and 0 bases at J, with 10 bases between the two ends. The CDR3 loop is CASSLGQDSSYNEQFF. The CDR3 DNA reads as TGCGCCAGCAGCTTGGGGCAGGACAGCTCCTACAATGAGCAGTTCTTC.

This chain links TRBV18 with TRBJ2-7; 10 bases are shared with TRBD2. J was trimmed by 4 bases and V by 2 bases; bases with no gene match: 5. Germline CDR1 is KGHSH and CDR2 is LQKENI. The CDR3 is 15 amino acids. The DNA for the CDR3 is TGTGCCAGCTCACCAGGGGGACTAGCGACGTACGAGCAGTACTTC. It yields the protein CASSPGGLATYEQYF.

The rearrangement joins TRBV10-1 to TRBJ1-1; tentatively, D is TRBD1 (5 bases). The length of the CDR3 is 14 residues. The V end lost 3 bases, the J end lost 4 bases, and 12 bases lay between the germline ends. Germline CDR1 and CDR2: WNHNN and SYGVQD (reference sequence). CDR3: CASSDIQGGTEAFF. The DNA of the CDR3 is TGCGCCAGCAGTGATATCCAGGGAGGCACTGAAGCTTTCTTT.

The genes are TRBV28 and TRBJ1-5, with TRBD1 as a possible D gene (5 bases). The CDR3 runs to 14 residues. The germline CDR1 and CDR2 sequences are MDHEN and SYDVKM. V shed 11 bases and J shed 6 bases, with 20 bases lying between them. The CDR3 DNA is TGTGCCTCCCGGTGGGGAGGGGCGCTTCAGCCCCAGCATTTT. It encodes CASRWGGALQPQHF.

The chain recombines TRBV6-1 with TRBJ2-7, with D hard to call. The V end was cut by 2 bases, the J end by 2 bases, with 10 bases between. This CDR3 has 14 amino acids. In germline, CDR1 is MNHNS, CDR2 SASEGT. The CDR3 region has the DNA TGTGCCAGCAGTGAATGGCAGGTTACCTACGAGCAGTACTTC. Protein product: CASSEWQVTYEQYF.

This sequence joins TRBV2 and TRBJ1-2; 9 nucleotides agree with TRBD1. The CDR3 is 14 amino acids. J lost 5 bases, V lost 4 bases, and 5 bases had no gene match. Germline CDR1 SNHLY, CDR2 FYNNEI. The CDR3 sequence is CASSAGQGTYGYTF. The CDR3 DNA follows: TGTGCCAGCAGTGCTGGACAGGGGACGTATGGCTACACCTTC.

This clone was counted once. This rearrangement joins TRBV30 to TRBJ2-1; 7 bases are a match to TRBD2. The CDR3 extends over 16 amino acids. Looked up from germline, CDR1 is GTSNPN and CDR2 is SVGIG (reference sequence). V was pared by 2 bases and J by 0 bases, with 7 bases of the junction left unmatched. The CDR3: CAWSLGLTDSYNEQFF. The CDR3 coding sequence is TGTGCCTGGAGTTTGGGACTAACAGACTCCTACAATGAGCAGTTCTTC.

The count of this clone is one. The genes are TRBV4-3 and TRBJ2-3; 9 bases are a match to TRBD2. This CDR3 spans 16 amino acids. Germline V gene lookup returns CDR1 LGHNA and CDR2 YSLEER. The J segment lost 2 bases and the V segment lost 3 bases, leaving 6 bases of the junction unmatched. CDR3 region: CASSHGTSRPTDTQYF. In DNA, the CDR3 is TGCGCCAGCAGCCATGGGACTAGCCGACCCACAGATACGCAGTATTTT.

This clone came up once. The chain carries TRBV6-5 and TRBJ2-5; the D is unclear. CDR1 is MNHEY, CDR2 SVGAGI, per germline. V was clipped by 6 bases and J by 2 bases, with 4 bases between them. The CDR3 covers 11 residues. DNA for the CDR3: TGTGCCAGCAGCCAGCAAGAGACCCAGTACTTC. This encodes CASSQQETQYF.

The chain recombines TRBV7-9 with TRBJ2-1; D possibly corresponds to TRBD2 (6 bases). Trimming removed 7 bases at V and 9 bases at J, with 22 bases between. This CDR3 has 15 residues. In germline, CDR1 is SEHNR, CDR2 FQNEAQ (reference sequence). The CDR3 DNA follows: TGTGCCAGCAACAAAATTAGCGGAAGGGTTACTGAGCAGTTCTTC. Residues: CASNKISGRVTEQFF.

The rearrangement links TRBV15 to TRBJ2-3; 8 bases match TRBD2. V was clipped by 6 bases and J by 0 bases; unmatched bases: 8. The CDR3 totals 16 residues. CDR1 is LNHNV, CDR2 YYDKDF, per germline (reference sequence). In nucleotides, the CDR3 is TGTGCCACCAGTCCAGAAGCGGGGGAAAGCACAGATACGCAGTATTTT. Encoded protein: CATSPEAGESTDTQYF.